This TCR beta chain emerged from a study of cytomegalovirus exposure and HLA in healthy donors. Regarding donors, all were healthy bone marrow donors. Points on this clone: Its antigen is currently unknown.

The V and J ends lost 0 bases and 5 bases respectively, with 13 bases between them. The CDR3 consists of 16 residues. The germline V gene encodes CDR1 LGHNA and CDR2 YNFKEQ. Study-level findings and limits: Later genetic work tied a missense DCLRE1C variant to beta-chain V and J trimming. Most likely, a cluster of highly shared sequence variants arose as a sequencing artifact.

The PCR employed 60 Vbeta primers together with 13 Jbeta primers. Produced via immunoSEQ multiplex PCR; TCRdb's table is partial and in-frame only. The sample yields under 200,000 clones, under 80% seen once. The chain links TRBV4-2 to TRBJ2-2; perhaps TRBD2 as D (5 bases). The sample comprised PBMCs. The clonotype was recovered from a young woman in good health and CMV-seronegative. The CDR3 is CASSQEPATITGELFF. DNA of the CDR3: TGTGCCAGCAGCCAAGAACCCGCGACTATAACCGGGGAGCTGTTTTTT.